One sample yielded the 2 T cell receptor beta chains listed below, sequenced in a study of CD8 T cells in ankylosing spondylitis listed by TCRdb under 2017. Libraries were constructed by 5' RACE. The run used an Illumina HiSeq 2500. The public reads were reanalyzed by TCRdb: fastp trimming at Q25, MiXCR alignment, in-frame beta chains only. Each record represents a unique CDR3 protein, reported with the most common genes and DNA among its rows. This sample has more than 200,000 distinct CDR3 sequences in its table, and more than 20% of those were observed once. The biggest ten clones account for roughly 0.67% of the sample. The sequenced sample was blood, either unsorted or a sorted T cell fraction (not recorded which). These receptors were obtained from a male donor with ankylosing spondylitis or in good health (not recorded which).

This clonotype has just a few counts. The CDR3 coding sequence is TGCAGTGCCTTGGATATGGGGGGCACAGATACGCAGTATTTT. It codes for CSALDMGGTDTQYF. The chain combines TRBV20-1 with TRBJ2-3, with D perhaps being TRBD1 or TRBD2 (5 bases each). The CDR3 has 14 residues. The ends were cut back, 6 bases at V and 1 base at J, with 14 bases in the middle. Germline assignment: CDR1 DFQATT and CDR2 SNEGSKA (reference sequence).

This clonotype was found many times. The chain joins TRBV12-3 or TRBV12-4 to TRBJ2-3; perhaps TRBD1 as D (6 bases). Deletions cut 7 bases from V and 3 bases from J, with 17 bases between. The CDR3 consists of 15 residues. This CDR3 reads CASTFTGIRTDTQYF. The CDR3 DNA is TGTGCCAGCACCTTTACAGGGATTCGTACAGATACGCAGTATTTT.